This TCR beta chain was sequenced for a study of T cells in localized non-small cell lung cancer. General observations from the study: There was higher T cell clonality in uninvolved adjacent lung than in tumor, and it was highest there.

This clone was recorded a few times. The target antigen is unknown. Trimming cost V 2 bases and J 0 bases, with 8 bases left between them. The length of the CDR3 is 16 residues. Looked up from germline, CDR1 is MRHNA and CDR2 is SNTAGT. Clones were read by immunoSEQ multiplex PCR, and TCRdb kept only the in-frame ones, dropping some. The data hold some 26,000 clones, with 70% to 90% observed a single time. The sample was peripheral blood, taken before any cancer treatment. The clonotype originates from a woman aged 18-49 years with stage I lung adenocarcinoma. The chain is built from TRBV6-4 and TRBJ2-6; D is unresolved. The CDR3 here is CASSDHRDSGANVLTF. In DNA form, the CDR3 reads TGTGCCAGCAGTGACCATAGGGACTCTGGGGCCAACGTCCTGACTTTC.